This T cell receptor beta chain is drawn from a study of T cells expressing NK-cell markers. Across the study: Eight donors were sequenced, seven testing HCMV-seropositive and one testing seronegative. General study results and limits: It was still unclear whether expanded NKG2C+ T cell clones were HCMV specific. As a fraction of CD8+ T cells, dominant NKG2C+ clonotypes reached about 1.0-7.5% in six donors.

Worth noting for this clonotype: Its antigen remains unknown.

Reanalyzing the 5' RACE reads, TCRdb keeps one entry per CDR3 protein, without DNA. With some 600,000 distinct CDR3 sequences in the sample, the ten largest clones hold 3% to 4.5%. The CDR3 sequence is 11 residues long. The receptor comes from a man aged 18 to 30 in good health. The sample comprised blood T cells: a sorted CD56 or NKG2C T cell subset, CD4+ or CD8+ T cells, or bulk PBMC T cells (not recorded which). The rearrangement uses TRBV12-3 or TRBV12-4 and TRBJ2-1. This CDR3 reads CARPQIHEQFF.